The rows below give T cell receptor beta chains drawn from one sample of a study of shared clonotypes between healthy human individuals. Generated by immunoSEQ multiplex PCR, the TCRdb table keeps only in-frame clones and is missing some. The table records 2 million to 3 million clones, roughly 92% of them present only once. Material for sequencing was naive CD4+ T cells sorted from blood. The source of these receptors is a man between 18 and 35 years old in good health. The CDR3 runs from the conserved cysteine through the conserved F or W. D genes are given only for firm matches. Only some rows state a clone size, as once, few, many or a class for expanded clones.

CDR3: CASSQPLGGVYTEAFF; DNA: TGTGCCAGCAGCCAACCTCTTGGGGGAGTCTACACTGAAGCTTTCTTT; D: -; J: TRBJ1-1; size: -; V: TRBV4-2
CDR3: CASSWGRGPDNEQFF; DNA: TGCGCCAGCAGCTGGGGGAGGGGCCCTGACAATGAGCAGTTCTTC; D: TRBD2; J: TRBJ2-1; size: -; V: TRBV5-1
CDR3: CASSLAWTSGRGTGELFF; DNA: TGTGCCAGCAGCTTAGCATGGACTAGCGGGAGAGGCACCGGGGAGCTGTTTTTT; D: TRBD2; J: TRBJ2-2; size: -; V: TRBV7-9
CDR3: CSVKDRPDAEAFF; DNA: TGCAGCGTGAAGGACAGGCCCGACGCTGAAGCTTTCTTT; D: TRBD1; J: TRBJ1-1; size: -; V: TRBV29-1
CDR3: CASRGENRGAEAFF; DNA: TGTGCCAGCAGGGGAGAGAACCGCGGAGCTGAAGCTTTCTTT; D: -; J: TRBJ1-1; size: -; V: TRBV6-5
CDR3: CSARFQETQYF; DNA: TGCAGTGCTAGATTTCAAGAGACCCAGTACTTC; D: -; J: TRBJ2-5; size: few; V: TRBV20-1
CDR3: CASSQTLTALYGYTF; DNA: TGTGCCAGCAGCCAAACTCTCACAGCTTTATATGGCTACACCTTC; D: -; J: TRBJ1-2; size: -; V: TRBV7-2
CDR3: CASSLGGPTDTQYF; DNA: TGTGCCAGCAGCTTGGGAGGACCCACAGATACGCAGTATTTT; D: -; J: TRBJ2-3; size: -; V: TRBV11-2
CDR3: CATLRTGPIVDTQYF; DNA: TGTGCCACCCTGAGGACGGGTCCCATCGTTGATACGCAGTATTTT; D: -; J: TRBJ2-3; size: -; V: TRBV6-1
CDR3: CASSSADGKLFF; DNA: TGTGCCAGCAGTTCCGCGGATGGAAAACTGTTTTTT; D: -; J: TRBJ1-4; size: -; V: TRBV6-5
CDR3: CSAQTGTARYGYTF; DNA: TGCAGCGCACAAACCGGGACAGCGCGCTATGGCTACACCTTC; D: TRBD1; J: TRBJ1-2; size: -; V: TRBV29-1
CDR3: CASSRRGATDTQYF; DNA: TGTGCCAGCAGCCGCCGGGGAGCAACAGATACGCAGTATTTT; D: -; J: TRBJ2-3; size: -; V: TRBV7-2
CDR3: CASSRGDRVGNTIYF; DNA: TGTGCCAGCAGCCGAGGAGACAGGGTTGGAAACACCATATATTTT; D: TRBD1; J: TRBJ1-3; size: once; V: TRBV27
CDR3: CAWSVGGTNEKLFF; DNA: TGTGCCTGGAGTGTAGGGGGAACTAATGAAAAACTGTTTTTT; D: -; J: TRBJ1-4; size: -; V: TRBV30
CDR3: CASSLDRSSSYNEQFF; DNA: TGTGCCAGCAGCTTAGACAGGTCAAGCTCCTACAATGAGCAGTTCTTC; D: -; J: TRBJ2-1; size: -; V: TRBV7-6
CDR3: CASSARLAGGYEQYF; DNA: TGCGCCAGCAGCGCCCGACTTGCGGGCGGCTACGAGCAGTACTTC; D: -; J: TRBJ2-7; size: -; V: TRBV5-1
CDR3: CASSPTGDHGNTIYF; DNA: TGTGCCAGCTCACCGACAGGGGATCATGGAAACACCATATATTTT; D: TRBD1; J: TRBJ1-3; size: -; V: TRBV18
CDR3: CASSLRQGADTQYF; DNA: TGCGCCAGCAGCCTTCGGCAGGGGGCAGATACGCAGTATTTT; D: TRBD1; J: TRBJ2-3; size: -; V: TRBV5-1
CDR3: CASSRGTHYASYEQYF; DNA: TGTGCCAGCAGCCGCGGGACACACTATGCCTCCTACGAGCAGTACTTC; D: -; J: TRBJ2-7; size: -; V: TRBV7-8
CDR3: CASSSAGTASTDTQYF; DNA: TGTGCCAGTAGTTCGGCCGGGACGGCTAGCACAGATACGCAGTATTTT; D: -; J: TRBJ2-3; size: -; V: TRBV19
CDR3: CASRKLEINSPLHF; DNA: TGCGCCAGCAGGAAGTTGGAGATTAATTCACCCCTCCACTTT; D: -; J: TRBJ1-6; size: -; V: TRBV10-2
CDR3: CASSLGPRGRETQYF; DNA: TGTGCCAGCAGCTTAGGGCCCAGGGGGCGAGAGACCCAGTACTTC; D: TRBD1; J: TRBJ2-5; size: -; V: TRBV7-6
CDR3: CASSYDRAGSYEQYF; DNA: TGCGCCAGCAGCTACGACAGGGCTGGTTCCTACGAGCAGTACTTC; D: TRBD1; J: TRBJ2-7; size: -; V: TRBV5-1
CDR3: CAWTPQFSGANVLTF; DNA: TGTGCCTGGACCCCCCAGTTCTCTGGGGCCAACGTCCTGACTTTC; D: -; J: TRBJ2-6; size: -; V: TRBV30
CDR3: CASSSYYEQYF; DNA: TGTGCCAGCAGTTCATACTACGAGCAGTACTTC; D: -; J: TRBJ2-7; size: -; V: TRBV6-5
CDR3: CASSGVSGQGAMSTDTQYF; DNA: TGTGCCAGCAGCGGAGTTTCGGGACAGGGGGCAATGAGCACAGATACGCAGTATTTT; D: TRBD1; J: TRBJ2-3; size: -; V: TRBV9
CDR3: CASRDRNQPQHF; DNA: TGTGCCAGCAGGGACCGCAATCAGCCCCAGCATTTT; D: -; J: TRBJ1-5; size: -; V: TRBV27
CDR3: CASSPDSYEQYF; DNA: TGTGCCAGCAGCCCCGACAGCTACGAGCAGTACTTC; D: -; J: TRBJ2-7; size: -; V: TRBV9
CDR3: CASSPGDRTNYGYTF; DNA: TGTGCCAGTAGCCCGGGGGACAGAACGAACTATGGCTACACCTTC; D: TRBD1; J: TRBJ1-2; size: -; V: TRBV19
CDR3: CASSLGRYSNQPQHF; DNA: TGTGCCAGCAGCTTAGGCAGATATAGCAATCAGCCCCAGCATTTT; D: -; J: TRBJ1-5; size: -; V: TRBV11-2
CDR3: CAIGITSSADTQYF; DNA: TGTGCCATCGGGATAACTAGCAGCGCAGATACGCAGTATTTT; D: -; J: TRBJ2-3; size: once; V: TRBV10-3
CDR3: CASSPSEGARETQYF; DNA: TGTGCCAGCAGCCCTTCAGAGGGGGCGCGGGAGACCCAGTACTTC; D: TRBD1; J: TRBJ2-5; size: -; V: TRBV5-4
CDR3: CASLGPSLRTGELFF; DNA: TGTGCCAGCCTCGGTCCGAGTCTGAGGACCGGGGAGCTGTTTTTT; D: -; J: TRBJ2-2; size: -; V: TRBV6-1
CDR3: CASSLAGGNEQFF; DNA: TGTGCCAGCAGCTTAGCAGGGGGCAATGAGCAGTTCTTC; D: -; J: TRBJ2-1; size: -; V: TRBV7-8
CDR3: CASSFGQVGYEQYF; DNA: TGTGCCAGCAGTTTTGGACAGGTAGGCTACGAGCAGTACTTC; D: TRBD1; J: TRBJ2-7; size: -; V: TRBV27
CDR3: CASSIRQGIGSNQPQHF; DNA: TGTGCCAGTAGTATACGACAGGGCATTGGTAGCAATCAGCCCCAGCATTTT; D: TRBD1; J: TRBJ1-5; size: -; V: TRBV19
CDR3: CASSSWGAQETQYF; DNA: TGTGCCAGCAGCTCCTGGGGGGCTCAAGAGACCCAGTACTTC; D: -; J: TRBJ2-5; size: -; V: TRBV7-6
CDR3: CASSDASVYNEQFF; DNA: TGTGCCAGCTCCGATGCGTCGGTCTACAATGAGCAGTTCTTC; D: -; J: TRBJ2-1; size: once; V: TRBV18
CDR3: CASSQDKAQELNYGYTF; DNA: TGTGCCAGCAGCCAAGATAAAGCTCAGGAACTCAACTATGGCTACACCTTC; D: -; J: TRBJ1-2; size: -; V: TRBV14
CDR3: CASSLRGPAGLYNEQFF; DNA: TGTGCCAGCAGCTTAAGAGGTCCAGCGGGCCTGTACAATGAGCAGTTCTTC; D: -; J: TRBJ2-1; size: -; V: TRBV7-9
CDR3: CASSLASGSYEQYF; DNA: TGTGCCAGCAGCTTAGCTAGCGGTTCTTACGAGCAGTACTTC; D: -; J: TRBJ2-7; size: once; V: TRBV7-2
CDR3: CASSLGQQNTEAFF; DNA: TGTGCCAGCAGCCTGGGACAGCAGAACACTGAAGCTTTCTTT; D: TRBD1; J: TRBJ1-1; size: -; V: TRBV5-3
CDR3: CASSPQTVPYEQYF; DNA: TGTGCCAGCAGTCCCCAGACAGTACCCTACGAGCAGTACTTC; D: -; J: TRBJ2-7; size: -; V: TRBV27
CDR3: CATKGPGQGSYGYTF; DNA: TGTGCCACCAAAGGCCCGGGACAGGGCTCCTATGGCTACACCTTC; D: TRBD1; J: TRBJ1-2; size: -; V: TRBV19
CDR3: CASSRSSGSLEQYF; DNA: TGCGCCAGCAGCCGGTCTAGCGGGAGCCTAGAGCAGTACTTC; D: TRBD2; J: TRBJ2-7; size: -; V: TRBV5-1
CDR3: CASREAGGAEDHYQPQHF; DNA: TGTGCCAGCAGAGAAGCGGGGGGGGCAGAGGATCATTATCAGCCCCAGCATTTT; D: -; J: TRBJ1-5; size: -; V: TRBV6-1
CDR3: CAWRGGTGELFF; DNA: TGTGCCTGGAGAGGGGGTACCGGGGAGCTGTTTTTT; D: -; J: TRBJ2-2; size: -; V: TRBV30
CDR3: CASSNRQANTEAFF; DNA: TGTGCCAGCAGCAACCGACAGGCGAACACTGAAGCTTTCTTT; D: -; J: TRBJ1-1; size: -; V: TRBV5-5